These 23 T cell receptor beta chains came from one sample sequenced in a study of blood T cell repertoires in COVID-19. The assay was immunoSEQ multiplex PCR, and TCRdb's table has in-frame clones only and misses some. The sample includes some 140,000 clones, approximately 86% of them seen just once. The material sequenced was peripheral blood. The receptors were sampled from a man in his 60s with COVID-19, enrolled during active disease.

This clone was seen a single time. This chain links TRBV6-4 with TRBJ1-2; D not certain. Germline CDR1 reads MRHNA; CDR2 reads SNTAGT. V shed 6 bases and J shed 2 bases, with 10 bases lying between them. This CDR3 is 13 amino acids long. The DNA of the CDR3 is TGTGCCAGCAGGGACCCCCGGAACTATGGCTACACCTTC. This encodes CASRDPRNYGYTF.

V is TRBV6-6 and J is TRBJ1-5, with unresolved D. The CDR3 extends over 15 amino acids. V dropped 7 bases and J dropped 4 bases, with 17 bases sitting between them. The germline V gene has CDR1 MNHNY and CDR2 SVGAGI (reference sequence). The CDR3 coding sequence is TGTGCCAGCAACACCGGGAGAAGTCCGAATCAGCCCCAGCATTTT. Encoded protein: CASNTGRSPNQPQHF.

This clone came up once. CDR3 sequence: CASSLTGPMQTQYF. The CDR3 DNA reads as TGTGCCAGCAGCTTGACAGGGCCGATGCAGACCCAGTACTTC. This sequence joins TRBV7-9 and TRBJ2-5, with TRBD1 matching over 7 bases. Germline V lookup: CDR1 SEHNR, CDR2 FQNEAQ (reference sequence). This CDR3 contains 14 residues. The V gene end was trimmed by 3 bases and the J gene end by 6 bases; junction bases not matched to a gene: 7.

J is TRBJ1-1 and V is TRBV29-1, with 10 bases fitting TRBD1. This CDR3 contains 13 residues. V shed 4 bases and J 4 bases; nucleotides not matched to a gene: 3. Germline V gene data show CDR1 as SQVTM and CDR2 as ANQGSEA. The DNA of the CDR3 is TGCAGCGTTGGACAGGGGGCTGGCACTGAAGCTTTCTTT. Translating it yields CSVGQGAGTEAFF.

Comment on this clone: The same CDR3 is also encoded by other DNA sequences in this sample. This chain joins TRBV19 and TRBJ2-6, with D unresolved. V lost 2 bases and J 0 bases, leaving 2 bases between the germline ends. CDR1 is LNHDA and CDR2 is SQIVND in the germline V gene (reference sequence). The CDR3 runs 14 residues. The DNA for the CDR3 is TGTGCCAGTAGTATACTCTCTGGGGCCAACGTCCTGACTTTC. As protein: CASSILSGANVLTF.

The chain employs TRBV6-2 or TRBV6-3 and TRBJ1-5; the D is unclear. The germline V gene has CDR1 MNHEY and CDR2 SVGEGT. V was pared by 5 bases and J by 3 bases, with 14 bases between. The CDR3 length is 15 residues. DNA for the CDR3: TGTGCCAGCAGTGACCTAGGAGGGAACAATCAGCCCCAGCATTTT. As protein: CASSDLGGNNQPQHF.

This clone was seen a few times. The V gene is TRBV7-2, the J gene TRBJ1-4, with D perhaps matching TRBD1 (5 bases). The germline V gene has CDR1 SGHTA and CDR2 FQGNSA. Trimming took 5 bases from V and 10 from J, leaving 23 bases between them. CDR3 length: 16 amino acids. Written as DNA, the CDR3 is TGTGCCAGCAGCCCCATTGGGGGGGACCCTAGGGGAAAACTGTTTTTT. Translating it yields CASSPIGGDPRGKLFF.

The CDR3 coding sequence is TGTGCCAGCAGCGTAAGGATAGCTTTGAGCTCCTACAATGAGCAGTTCTTC. Amino acids: CASSVRIALSSYNEQFF. The genes are TRBV9 and TRBJ2-1; no definite D call. The CDR3 spans 17 residues. The V and J ends lost 1 base and 0 bases respectively, with 14 bases between them. Germline loops: CDR1 SGDLS, CDR2 YYNGEE.

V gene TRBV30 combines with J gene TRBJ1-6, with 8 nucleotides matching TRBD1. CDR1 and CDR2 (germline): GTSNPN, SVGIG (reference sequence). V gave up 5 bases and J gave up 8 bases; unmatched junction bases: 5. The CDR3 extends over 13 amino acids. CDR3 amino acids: CAWSGQVYSPLHF. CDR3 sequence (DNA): TGTGCCTGGTCGGGACAGGTCTATTCACCCCTCCACTTT.

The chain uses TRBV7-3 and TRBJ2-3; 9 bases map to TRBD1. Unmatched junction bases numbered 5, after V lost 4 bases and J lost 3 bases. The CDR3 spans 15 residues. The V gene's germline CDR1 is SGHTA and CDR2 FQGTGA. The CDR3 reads CASSYWDRATDTQYF. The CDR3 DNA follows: TGTGCCAGCAGCTACTGGGACAGGGCGACAGATACGCAGTATTTT.

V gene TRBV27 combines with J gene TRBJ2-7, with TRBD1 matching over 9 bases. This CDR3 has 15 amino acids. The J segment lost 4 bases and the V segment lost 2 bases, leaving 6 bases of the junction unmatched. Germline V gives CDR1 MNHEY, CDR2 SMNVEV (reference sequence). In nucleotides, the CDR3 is TGTGCCAGCAGTTTAACAGGGGGCATTGAGTACGAGCAGTACTTC. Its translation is CASSLTGGIEYEQYF.

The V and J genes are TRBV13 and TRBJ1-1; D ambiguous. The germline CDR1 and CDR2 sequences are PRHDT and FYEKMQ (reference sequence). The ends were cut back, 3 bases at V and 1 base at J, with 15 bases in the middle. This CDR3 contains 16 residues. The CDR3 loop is CASSFRSVLGNTEAFF. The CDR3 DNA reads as TGTGCCAGCAGCTTCAGGTCAGTCCTCGGGAACACTGAAGCTTTCTTT. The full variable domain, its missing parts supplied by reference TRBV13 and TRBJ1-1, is AAGVIQSPRHLIKEKRETATLKCYPIPRHDTVYWYQQGPGQDPQFLISFYEKMQSDKGSIPDRFSAQQFSDYHSELNMSSLELGDSALYFCASSFRSVLGNTEAFFGQGTRLTVV.

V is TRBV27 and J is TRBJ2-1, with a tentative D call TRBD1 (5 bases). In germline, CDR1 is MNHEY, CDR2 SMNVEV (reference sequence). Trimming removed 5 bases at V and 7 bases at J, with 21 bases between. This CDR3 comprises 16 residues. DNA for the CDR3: TGTGCCAGCAGTAGCCCCTTACGGACAAGTGGGAATGAGCAGTTCTTC. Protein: CASSSPLRTSGNEQFF.

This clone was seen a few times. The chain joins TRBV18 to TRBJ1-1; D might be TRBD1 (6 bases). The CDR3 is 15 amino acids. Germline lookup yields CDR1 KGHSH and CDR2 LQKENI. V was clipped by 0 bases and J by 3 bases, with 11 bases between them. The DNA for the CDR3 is TGTGCCAGCTCACCACCGAACAGGGCAGACACTGAAGCTTTCTTT. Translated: CASSPPNRADTEAFF. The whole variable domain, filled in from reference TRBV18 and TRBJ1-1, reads NAGVMQNPRHLVRRRGQEARLRCSPMKGHSHVYWYRQLPEEGLKFMVYLQKENIIDESGMPKERFSAEFPKEGPSILRIQQVVRGDSAAYFCASSPPNRADTEAFFGQGTRLTVV.

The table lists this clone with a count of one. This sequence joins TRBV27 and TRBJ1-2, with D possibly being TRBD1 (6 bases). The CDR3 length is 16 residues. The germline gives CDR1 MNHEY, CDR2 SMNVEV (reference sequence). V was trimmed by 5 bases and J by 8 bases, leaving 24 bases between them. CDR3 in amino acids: CASSPHTQQGASGYTF. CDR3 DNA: TGTGCCAGCAGTCCACACACGCAACAGGGTGCCTCCGGCTACACCTTC.

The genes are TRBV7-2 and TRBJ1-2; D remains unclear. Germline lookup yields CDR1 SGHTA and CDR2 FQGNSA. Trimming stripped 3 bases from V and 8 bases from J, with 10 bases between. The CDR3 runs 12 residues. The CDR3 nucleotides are TGTGCCAGCAGCTTGGAGTTTGGGGGCTACACCTTC. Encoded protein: CASSLEFGGYTF.

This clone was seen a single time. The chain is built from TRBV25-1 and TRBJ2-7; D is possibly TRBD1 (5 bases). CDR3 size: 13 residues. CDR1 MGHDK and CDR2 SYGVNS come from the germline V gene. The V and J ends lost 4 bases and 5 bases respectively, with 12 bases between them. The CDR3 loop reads CASSAPRAHEQYF. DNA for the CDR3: TGTGCCAGCAGTGCCCCCAGGGCCCACGAGCAGTACTTC.

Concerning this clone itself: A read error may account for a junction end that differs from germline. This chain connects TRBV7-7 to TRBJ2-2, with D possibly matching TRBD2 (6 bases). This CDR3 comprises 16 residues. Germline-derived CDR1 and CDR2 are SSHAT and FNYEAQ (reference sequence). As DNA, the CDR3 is TGTGCTAGCAGCTCAAGCCAGGGAGCGGGCACCGGGGAGCTGTTTTTT. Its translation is CASSSSQGAGTGELFF.

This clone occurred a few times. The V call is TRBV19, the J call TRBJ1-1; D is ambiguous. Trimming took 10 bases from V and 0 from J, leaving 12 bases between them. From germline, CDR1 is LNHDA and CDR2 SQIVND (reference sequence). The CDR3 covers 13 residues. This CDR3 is CATIDSMNTEAFF. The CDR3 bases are TGTGCCACCATTGATAGTATGAACACTGAAGCTTTCTTT.

The CDR3 reads CASSPWAKSSYEQYF. In DNA, the CDR3 is TGTGCCAGCAGCCCTTGGGCAAAGAGCTCCTACGAGCAGTACTTC. The chain has TRBV5-8 and TRBJ2-7; D remains unclear. Between the trimmed V and J ends, which lost 4 bases and 0 bases, there was a span of 14 bases. This CDR3 is 15 amino acids long. CDR1 and CDR2 (germline): SGHTS, YDEGEE. The whole variable domain, remainder taken from reference TRBV5-8 and TRBJ2-7, is EAGVTQSPTHLIKTRGQQATLRCSPISGHTSVYWYQQALGLGLQFLLWYDEGEERNRGNFPPRFSGRQFPNYSSELNVNALELEDSALYLCASSPWAKSSYEQYFGPGTRLTVT.

The CDR3 nucleotides are TGTGCCAGCAGCTCACAGGTGAACACTGAAGCTTTCTTT. It encodes CASSSQVNTEAFF. The rearrangement uses TRBV7-2 and TRBJ1-1, with D maybe TRBD1 (5 bases). Germline V gene data show CDR1 as SGHTA and CDR2 as FQGNSA. The CDR3 runs to 13 residues. V lost 4 bases and J 0 bases, leaving 6 bases between the germline ends.

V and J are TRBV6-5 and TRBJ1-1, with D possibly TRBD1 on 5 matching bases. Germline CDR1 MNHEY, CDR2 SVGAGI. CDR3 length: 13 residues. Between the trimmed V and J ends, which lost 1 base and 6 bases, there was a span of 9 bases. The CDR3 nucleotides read TGTGCCAGCAGTTACTTACAGGCTTCTGAAGCTTTCTTT. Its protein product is CASSYLQASEAFF.

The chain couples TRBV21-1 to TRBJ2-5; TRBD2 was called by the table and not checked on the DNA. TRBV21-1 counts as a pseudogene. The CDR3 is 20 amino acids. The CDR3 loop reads CASSKVWSTASVIHQETQYF. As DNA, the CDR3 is TGTGCCAGCAGCAAAGTTTGGTCAACAGCTAGCGTGATCCACCAAGAGACCCAGTACTTC.